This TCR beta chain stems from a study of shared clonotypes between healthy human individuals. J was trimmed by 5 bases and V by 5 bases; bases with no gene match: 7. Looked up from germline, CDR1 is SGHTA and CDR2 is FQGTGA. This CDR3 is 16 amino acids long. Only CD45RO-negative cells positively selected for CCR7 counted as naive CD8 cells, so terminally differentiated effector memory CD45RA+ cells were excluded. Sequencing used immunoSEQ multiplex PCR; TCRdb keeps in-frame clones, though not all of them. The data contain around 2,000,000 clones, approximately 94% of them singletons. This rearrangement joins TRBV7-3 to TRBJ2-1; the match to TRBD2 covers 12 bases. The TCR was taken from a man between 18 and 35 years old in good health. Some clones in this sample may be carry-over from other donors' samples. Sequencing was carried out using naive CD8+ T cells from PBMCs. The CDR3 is CASSPGLAGQNNEQFF. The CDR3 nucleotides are TGTGCCAGCAGCCCTGGACTAGCGGGACAGAACAATGAGCAGTTCTTC.